This TCR beta chain was recorded in a study of CD8 T cells in ankylosing spondylitis. Study-wide results and caveats: Disease-linked clones proved CD8+ and comparatively uncommon in peripheral blood. A motif in TCR beta, a set of roughly 8 highly homologous variants, appeared characteristic of ankylosing spondylitis blood.

TCRdb re-called the 5' RACE reads with MiXCR, one entry per CDR3 protein. Among roughly 440,000 distinct CDR3 sequences listed, under 20% were seen once. As for this clonotype: The antigen remains undetermined.

Per the germline V gene, CDR1 is MNHNS and CDR2 is SASEGT. The CDR3 covers 16 residues. Losses at the gene ends were 6 bases for V and 0 bases for J; bases not matched to a gene: 9. Sequencing used blood, either unsorted or a sorted T cell fraction (not recorded which). The rearrangement uses TRBV6-1 and TRBJ1-2; 8 bases are a match to TRBD1. This TCR came from a male donor with ankylosing spondylitis. For the CDR3, the DNA is TGTGCCAGCAGGGGACAGGAAGGGCTGGCTAACTATGGCTACACCTTC. Its translation is CASRGQEGLANYGYTF.